Described below is a single TCR beta chain sequence and its context. The source of the sample is a study of T cell changes during pregnancy in multiple sclerosis. TCRdb keeps only in-frame clones here, not all; method: immunoSEQ multiplex PCR. Of 33,000 or so clones listed, approximately 89% are singletons. Deletions cut 1 base from V and 8 bases from J, with 12 bases between. The CDR3 extends over 14 amino acids. The germline V gene has CDR1 LGHNA and CDR2 YSLEER. The chain employs TRBV4-3 and TRBJ2-1; possibly TRBD1 for D (5 bases). This TCR derives from a female donor with multiple sclerosis, enrolled in a pregnancy study. The sequencing used CD8+ T cells from peripheral blood mononuclear cells, collected in the second trimester of pregnancy. The CDR3 sequence is CASSQGGRVHEQFF. Here the CDR3 DNA reads TGCGCCAGCAGCCAAGGGGGCAGGGTACATGAGCAGTTCTTC.